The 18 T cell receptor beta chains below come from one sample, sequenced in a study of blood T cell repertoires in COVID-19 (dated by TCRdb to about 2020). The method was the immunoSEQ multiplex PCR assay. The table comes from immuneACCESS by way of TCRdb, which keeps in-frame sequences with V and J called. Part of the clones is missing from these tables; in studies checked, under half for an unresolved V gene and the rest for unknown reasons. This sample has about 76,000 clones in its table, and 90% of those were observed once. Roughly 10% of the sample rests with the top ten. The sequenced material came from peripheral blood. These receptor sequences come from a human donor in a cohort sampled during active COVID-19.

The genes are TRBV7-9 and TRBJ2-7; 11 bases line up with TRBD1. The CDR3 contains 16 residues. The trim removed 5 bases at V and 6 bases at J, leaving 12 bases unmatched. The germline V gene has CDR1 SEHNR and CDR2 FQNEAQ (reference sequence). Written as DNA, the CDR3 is TGTGCCAGCAGCCGGGGCCGGGACAGGGGGTTGGGCGAGCAGTACTTC. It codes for CASSRGRDRGLGEQYF.

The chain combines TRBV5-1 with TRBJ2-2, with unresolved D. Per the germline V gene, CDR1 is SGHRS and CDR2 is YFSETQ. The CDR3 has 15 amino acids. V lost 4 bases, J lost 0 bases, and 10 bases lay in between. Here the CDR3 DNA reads TGCGCCAGCAGCCTTGACATAACGAACACCGGGGAGCTGTTTTTT. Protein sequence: CASSLDITNTGELFF.

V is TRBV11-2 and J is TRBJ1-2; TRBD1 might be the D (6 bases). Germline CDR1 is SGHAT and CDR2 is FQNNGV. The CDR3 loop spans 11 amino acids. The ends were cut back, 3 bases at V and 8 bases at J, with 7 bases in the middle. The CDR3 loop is CASSFRGGYTF. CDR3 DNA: TGTGCCAGCAGCTTCAGGGGCGGCTACACCTTC.

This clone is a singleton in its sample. The chain's CDR3 is CASSQDRQNTEAFF. The CDR3 DNA follows: TGTGCCAGCAGCCAAGATCGACAGAACACTGAAGCTTTCTTT. The V gene is TRBV14, the J gene TRBJ1-1; no clear D. This CDR3 spans 14 amino acids. V shed 0 bases and J shed 1 base, with 6 bases lying between them. In germline, CDR1 is SGHDN, CDR2 FVKESK.

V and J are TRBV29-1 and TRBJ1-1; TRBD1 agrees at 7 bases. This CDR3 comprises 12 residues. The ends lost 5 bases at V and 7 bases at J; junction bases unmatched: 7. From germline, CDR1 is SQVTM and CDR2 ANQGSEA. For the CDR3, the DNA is TGCAGCGTTCGCGAGGCAGGGGGTGAAGCTTTCTTT. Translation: CSVREAGGEAFF.

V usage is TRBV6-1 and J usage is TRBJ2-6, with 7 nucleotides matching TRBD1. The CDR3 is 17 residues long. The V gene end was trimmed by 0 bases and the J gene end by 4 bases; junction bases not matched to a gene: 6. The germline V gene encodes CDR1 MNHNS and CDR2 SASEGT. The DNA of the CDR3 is TGTGCCAGCAGTGAAGCCGGGACAGTTGCCGGGGCCAACGTCCTGACTTTC. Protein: CASSEAGTVAGANVLTF.

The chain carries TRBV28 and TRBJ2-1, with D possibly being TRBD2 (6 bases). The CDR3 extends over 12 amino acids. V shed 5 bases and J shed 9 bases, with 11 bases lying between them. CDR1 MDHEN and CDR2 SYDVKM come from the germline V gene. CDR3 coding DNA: TGTGCCAGCAGTCTAACTAGCTTTGAGCAGTTCTTC. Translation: CASSLTSFEQFF.

The CDR3: CASSYLGPTEETQYF. The CDR3 DNA sequence: TGTGCCAGCAGTTACCTTGGGCCTACTGAAGAGACCCAGTACTTC. The chain combines TRBV6-6 with TRBJ2-5; D not resolved. Germline V gene lookup returns CDR1 MNHNY and CDR2 SVGAGI (reference sequence). CDR3 length equals 15 residues. V was trimmed by 2 bases and J by 3 bases, leaving 13 bases between them.

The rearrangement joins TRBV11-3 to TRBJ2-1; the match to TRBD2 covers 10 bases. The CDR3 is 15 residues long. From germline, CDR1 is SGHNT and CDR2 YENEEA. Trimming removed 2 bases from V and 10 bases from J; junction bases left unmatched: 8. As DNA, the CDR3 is TGTGCCAGCAGCTTAAGAGCGGGAGGGCCTTTGGAGCAGTTCTTC. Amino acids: CASSLRAGGPLEQFF. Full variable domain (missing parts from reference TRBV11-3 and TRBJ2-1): EAGVVQSPRYKIIEKKQPVAFWCNPISGHNTLYWYLQNLGQGPELLIRYENEEAVDDSQLPKDRFSAERLKGVDSTLKIQPAELGDSAVYLCASSLRAGGPLEQFFGPGTRLTVL.

DNA for the CDR3: TGTGCCAGCAGCATCAACACTGAAGCTTTCTTT. Protein product: CASSINTEAFF. This chain links TRBV12-3 or TRBV12-4 with TRBJ1-1; D is unclear. Trimming cost V 6 bases and J 2 bases, with 4 bases left between them. This CDR3 region has 11 residues.

The CDR3 nucleotides read TGTGCCAGCAGTACCGGACAGATCGTTCTAGGTGGCTACACCTTC. Translation gives CASSTGQIVLGGYTF. The chain couples TRBV6-2 or TRBV6-3 to TRBJ1-2; weak D call: TRBD1 (6 bases). V gave up 5 bases and J gave up 7 bases, with 20 bases separating them. CDR1 is MNHEY, CDR2 SVGEGT, per germline. The CDR3 runs 15 residues.

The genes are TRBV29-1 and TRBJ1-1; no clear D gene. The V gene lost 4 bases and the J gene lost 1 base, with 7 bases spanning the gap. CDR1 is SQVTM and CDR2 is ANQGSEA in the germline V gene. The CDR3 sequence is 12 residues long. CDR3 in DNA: TGCAGCGTTGTCCCAGGGAACACTGAAGCTTTCTTT. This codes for CSVVPGNTEAFF.

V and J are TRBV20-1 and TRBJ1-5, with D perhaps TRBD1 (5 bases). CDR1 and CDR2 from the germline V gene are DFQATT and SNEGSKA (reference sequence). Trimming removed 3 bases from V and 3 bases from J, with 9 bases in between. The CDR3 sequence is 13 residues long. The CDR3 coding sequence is TGCAGTGCTAGTCAGGGAACCAATCAGCCCCAGCATTTT. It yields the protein CSASQGTNQPQHF.

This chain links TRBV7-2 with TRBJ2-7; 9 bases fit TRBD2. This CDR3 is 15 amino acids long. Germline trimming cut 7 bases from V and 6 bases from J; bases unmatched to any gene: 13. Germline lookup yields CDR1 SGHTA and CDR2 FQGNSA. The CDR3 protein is CASTGGRAPPGEQYF. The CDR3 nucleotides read TGTGCCAGCACGGGCGGGAGGGCACCTCCAGGCGAGCAGTACTTC.

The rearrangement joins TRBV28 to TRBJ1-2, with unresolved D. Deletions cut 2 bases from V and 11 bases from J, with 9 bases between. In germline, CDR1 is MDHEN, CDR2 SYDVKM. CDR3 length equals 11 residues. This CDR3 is CASSLNGIYTF. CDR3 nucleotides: TGTGCCAGCAGTTTAAACGGGATTTACACCTTC.

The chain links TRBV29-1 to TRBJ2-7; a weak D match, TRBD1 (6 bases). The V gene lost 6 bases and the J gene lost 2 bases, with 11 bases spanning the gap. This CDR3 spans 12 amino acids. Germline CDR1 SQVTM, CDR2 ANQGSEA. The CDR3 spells CSVKGQPYEQYF. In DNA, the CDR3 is TGCAGCGTCAAAGGACAGCCCTACGAGCAGTACTTC.

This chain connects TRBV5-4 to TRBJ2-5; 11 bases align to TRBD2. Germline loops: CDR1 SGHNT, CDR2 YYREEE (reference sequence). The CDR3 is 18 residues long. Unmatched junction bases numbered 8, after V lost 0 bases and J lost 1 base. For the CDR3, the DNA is TGTGCCAGCAGCTTGGCGCTAGCGGGAGGAAGTCCCCAAGAGACCCAGTACTTC. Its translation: CASSLALAGGSPQETQYF.

The CDR3 is CASSVAGGETQYF. In DNA, the CDR3 is TGTGCCAGCAGCGTAGCGGGGGGGGAGACCCAGTACTTC. The chain has TRBV9 and TRBJ2-5, with 8 bases matching TRBD2. This CDR3 contains 13 residues. Trimming took 0 bases from V and 5 from J; bases not matched to a gene: 0. Per the germline V gene, CDR1 is SGDLS and CDR2 is YYNGEE.